Sequencing of this T cell receptor (beta chain) was carried out in a study of liver allograft versus peripheral blood T cells. Whole-study context: Hepatic allograft T cell receptor repertoires were evaluated relative to those present in recipients' peripheral blood. Whole-study findings and limits: T cell receptor repertoires inside liver allografts reportedly differed from those in peripheral blood.

TCRdb called the reads again in MiXCR, with one record for every CDR3 protein. The profile covers 9,300 or so distinct CDR3 sequences, with 15% to 20% appearing a single time and 1.8% taken by the ten largest. By share of the sample, this clonotype is medium-sized (0.01 to 0.1%). Its antigen is currently unknown. The CDR3 consists of 14 residues. Germline CDR1 is KGHSH and CDR2 is LQKENI. Trimming cost V 3 bases and J 4 bases, with 12 bases left between them. The origin of this receptor is a human patient who had a liver transplant. Some T cells may be supplied by the graft donor. The rearrangement uses TRBV18 and TRBJ1-1, with D maybe TRBD1 (5 bases). CDR3 sequence reads: CASSPEERGTEAFF. The DNA for the CDR3 is TGTGCCAGCTCACCGGAGGAGAGGGGCACTGAAGCTTTCTTT.